This TCR beta chain was recovered during a study of blood T cell repertoires in COVID-19. Original processing methods: Cell counts per sample came from amplifying reference gene primers. Clones were read by immunoSEQ multiplex PCR, and TCRdb kept only the in-frame ones, dropping some. V and J calls and clone size are copied from that table; D and trimming were computed from the DNA. The sample has 300,000 to 350,000 clones, 90% seen once. The junction had 8 bases not matched to a gene; V was cut back by 1 base and J by 2 bases. The CDR3 has 17 residues. CDR1 and CDR2 from the germline V gene are SEHNR and FQNEAQ (reference sequence).

Sequenced input: PBMCs or T cells enriched from blood (not recorded which). This TCR came from a woman younger than 30 with acute COVID-19. The genes are TRBV7-9 and TRBJ2-5; 9 positions match TRBD2. This chain's CDR3 is CASSLVGQAGGQETQYF. Here the CDR3 DNA reads TGTGCCAGCAGCTTAGTCGGGCAAGCGGGAGGACAAGAGACCCAGTACTTC.